The 25 T cell receptor beta chains in this list originate from one sample, sequenced in a study of shared clonotypes between healthy human individuals (dated by TCRdb to 2019 to 2021). Library preparation employed the immunoSEQ multiplex PCR assay. Entries here come from immuneACCESS through TCRdb and include only in-frame sequences with V and J called. Some clones fail to appear in such tables; in the studies checked, an unresolved V gene covers under half of the shortfall, and the cause of the remainder is unknown. Within this sample are more than 2,000,000 clones, with roughly 92% of them counted one time only. The leading ten clones occupy roughly 0.14% of the sample. Input material: naive CD4+ T cells sorted from blood. What this sample's cell subset or site label stands for: CD45RA+ positively selected. The receptor set was obtained from a man aged 18-30 years in good health.

V usage is TRBV4-1 and J usage is TRBJ1-5; 8 bases align to TRBD1. The trim removed 0 bases at V and 2 bases at J, leaving 3 bases unmatched. CDR1 is MGHRA and CDR2 is YSYEKL in the germline V gene. This CDR3 has 16 amino acids. The CDR3 here is CASSQDNRGGNQPQHF. Here the CDR3 DNA reads TGCGCCAGCAGCCAAGATAACAGGGGGGGCAATCAGCCCCAGCATTTT.

The chain combines TRBV5-8 with TRBJ2-2; D not resolved. V was pared by 5 bases and J by 0 bases, with 5 bases between. The CDR3 contains 13 residues. Germline V lookup: CDR1 SGHTS, CDR2 YDEGEE. The CDR3 loop is CASSRTNTGELFF. CDR3 coding DNA: TGTGCCAGCAGTCGGACGAACACCGGGGAGCTGTTTTTT.

This chain uses TRBV10-3 with TRBJ2-3; 8 bases fit TRBD2. The CDR3 extends over 16 amino acids. Trimming at V came to 2 bases and at J to 3 bases, leaving 7 bases not matched to a gene. CDR1 and CDR2 (germline): ENHRY, SYGVKD. DNA for the CDR3: TGTGCCATCAGTGAGACCTCGGGGGGGCGGACAGATACGCAGTATTTT. Protein product: CAISETSGGRTDTQYF.

This clone appeared a few times. This same CDR3 is encoded by further DNA sequences in the sample. The chain couples TRBV18 to TRBJ1-1; TRBD1 might be the D (5 bases). The CDR3 runs 13 residues. Trimming removed 3 bases at V and 2 bases at J, with 7 bases between. Germline V gene lookup returns CDR1 KGHSH and CDR2 LQKENI. CDR3 sequence: CASSPTGNTEAFF. CDR3 sequence (DNA): TGTGCCAGCTCACCCACAGGTAACACTGAAGCTTTCTTT. The variable domain in full, with the rest retrieved from reference TRBV18 and TRBJ1-1, is NAGVMQNPRHLVRRRGQEARLRCSPMKGHSHVYWYRQLPEEGLKFMVYLQKENIIDESGMPKERFSAEFPKEGPSILRIQQVVRGDSAAYFCASSPTGNTEAFFGQGTRLTVV.

The rearrangement joins TRBV7-2 to TRBJ2-7; possibly TRBD1 for D (6 bases). CDR1 is SGHTA and CDR2 is FQGNSA in the germline V gene. V dropped 2 bases and J dropped 6 bases, with 8 bases sitting between them. This CDR3 spans 12 amino acids. CDR3 sequence reads: CASSLRGSEQYF. CDR3 nucleotides: TGTGCCAGCAGCTTAAGGGGGAGCGAGCAGTACTTC.

As for this clone: Other DNA sequences in the sample encode the same CDR3. The J gene is TRBJ1-5, the V gene TRBV6-5; D uncertain. V was pared by 2 bases and J by 2 bases, with 7 bases between. The CDR3 spans 14 residues. Germline CDR1 MNHEY, CDR2 SVGAGI. The CDR3 DNA is TGTGCCAGCAGTTACGGGGTTGGCAATCAGCCCCAGCATTTT. The encoded protein is CASSYGVGNQPQHF.

The V call is TRBV7-2, the J call TRBJ2-1, with TRBD2 matching over 9 bases. CDR3 length: 17 residues. V trimming: 2 bases; J trimming: 5 bases; junction bases outside the gene matches: 10. Germline V gene sequence: CDR1 SGHTA, CDR2 FQGNSA. CDR3 amino acids: CASSLILLASGNNEQFF. In nucleotides, the CDR3 is TGTGCCAGCAGCTTAATCCTCCTGGCTAGCGGGAACAATGAGCAGTTCTTC.

J is TRBJ1-1 and V is TRBV4-1; D remains ambiguous. CDR3 length: 13 amino acids. Germline V gene data show CDR1 as MGHRA and CDR2 as YSYEKL. The germline V and J ends were trimmed by 2 bases and 0 bases, with 4 bases remaining between them. CDR3 in DNA: TGCGCCAGCAGCCAAACCCTGAACACTGAAGCTTTCTTT. This gives the protein CASSQTLNTEAFF.

This clone was detected only a few times. The V gene is TRBV12-5, the J gene TRBJ1-4; 8 bases map to TRBD1. Germline lookup yields CDR1 LGHNT and CDR2 FRNRAP. V was pared by 4 bases and J by 5 bases, with 3 bases of the junction left unmatched. CDR3 length: 14 residues. The CDR3 protein is CASGSRGPNEKLFF. Written as DNA, the CDR3 is TGTGCTAGTGGTTCCAGGGGGCCGAATGAAAAACTGTTTTTT. Filled out from reference TRBV12-5 and TRBJ1-4, the complete variable domain reads DARVTQTPRHKVTEMGQEVTMRCQPILGHNTVFWYRQTMMQGLELLAYFRNRAPLDDSGMPKDRFSAEMPDATLATLKIQPSEPRDSAVYFCASGSRGPNEKLFFGSGTQLSVL.

The V call is TRBV5-4, the J call TRBJ2-1; the match to TRBD2 covers 11 bases. CDR3 size: 15 residues. Trimming at V came to 0 bases and at J to 6 bases, leaving 2 bases not matched to a gene. Germline V CDR1 and CDR2: SGHNT, YYREEE (reference sequence). CDR3 in amino acids: CASSLAGLAGNEQFF. CDR3 DNA: TGTGCCAGCAGCTTGGCCGGACTAGCGGGCAATGAGCAGTTCTTC.

The chain combines TRBV19 with TRBJ1-2; the D gene is possibly TRBD1 (5 bases). Germline V CDR1 and CDR2: LNHDA, SQIVND (reference sequence). This CDR3 has 16 residues. Trimming took 7 bases from V and 0 from J, leaving 18 bases between them. CDR3 sequence: CASKSGRAHSNYGYTF. As DNA, the CDR3 is TGTGCCAGTAAATCGGGCAGGGCCCATTCTAACTATGGCTACACCTTC.

This clone was counted only a few times. The chain employs TRBV14 and TRBJ2-2, with 8 bases identical to TRBD2. Germline V lookup: CDR1 SGHDN, CDR2 FVKESK. This CDR3 is built from 13 residues. The V segment lost 3 bases and the J segment 6 bases; nucleotides outside the gene matches: 0. Here the CDR3 reads CASSHSGAGELFF. DNA for the CDR3: TGTGCCAGCAGCCATAGCGGGGCCGGGGAGCTGTTTTTT. The variable domain in full, with the rest retrieved from reference TRBV14 and TRBJ2-2, is EAGVTQFPSHSVIEKGQTVTLRCDPISGHDNLYWYRRVMGKEIKFLLHFVKESKQDESGMPNNRFLAERTGGTYSTLKVQPAELEDSGVYFCASSHSGAGELFFGEGSRLTVL.

In its sample, this clone was seen a few times. This chain uses TRBV5-1 with TRBJ1-3; a weak D match, TRBD1 (6 bases). The germline CDR1 and CDR2 sequences are SGHRS and YFSETQ. V shed 4 bases and J shed 4 bases, with 15 bases lying between them. CDR3 length: 15 residues. The CDR3: CASSPGNRAGNTIYF. The DNA of the CDR3 is TGCGCCAGCAGCCCGGGAAACAGGGCCGGAAACACCATATATTTT.

The chain links TRBV7-6 to TRBJ2-7; D might be TRBD1 (6 bases). The CDR3 runs 16 residues. CDR1 and CDR2 from the germline V gene are SGHVS and FNYEAQ. V lost 6 bases and J lost 7, with 25 bases in between. This CDR3 reads CASSFYGGQSPGEQYF. The DNA for the CDR3 is TGTGCCAGCAGTTTTTATGGGGGACAATCGCCAGGGGAGCAGTACTTC.

The V and J genes are TRBV11-3 and TRBJ2-5; tentative D call: TRBD2 (5 bases). Per germline, CDR1 SGHNT and CDR2 YENEEA. Trimming stripped 0 bases from V and 2 bases from J, with 10 bases between. The CDR3 runs 15 residues. Written as DNA, the CDR3 is TGTGCCAGCAGCTTAGATCGAGGCGGGCAAGAGACCCAGTACTTC. As protein: CASSLDRGGQETQYF.

This chain joins TRBV11-2 and TRBJ1-1; maybe TRBD1 (6 bases). The CDR3 consists of 13 residues. Germline lookup yields CDR1 SGHAT and CDR2 FQNNGV. Trimming cost V 2 bases and J 6 bases, with 10 bases left between them. CDR3 loop: CASSLWGGPEAFF. The CDR3 coding sequence is TGTGCCAGCAGCTTATGGGGGGGGCCTGAAGCTTTCTTT.

This rearrangement joins TRBV2 to TRBJ1-1, with 7 bases that match TRBD1. Per germline, CDR1 SNHLY and CDR2 FYNNEI. Losses at the gene ends were 4 bases for V and 11 bases for J; bases not matched to a gene: 10. CDR3 size: 13 residues. Here the CDR3 DNA reads TGTGCCAGCAGTGGGGGACAGAGTATGCTTGCTTTCTTT. Translation gives CASSGGQSMLAFF.

CDR3 loop: CASSQDRGPGVTQYF. CDR3 DNA: TGTGCCAGCAGCCAAGATCGGGGGCCCGGGGTGACCCAGTACTTC. The chain carries TRBV14 and TRBJ2-5; TRBD1 or TRBD2 may be the D gene (6 bases each). Looked up from germline, CDR1 is SGHDN and CDR2 is FVKESK. This CDR3 is 15 amino acids long. V was trimmed by 0 bases and J by 7 bases, leaving 15 bases between them.

The genes are TRBV19 and TRBJ2-7; a weak D match, TRBD1 (6 bases). Germline V CDR1 and CDR2: LNHDA, SQIVND (reference sequence). This CDR3 has 13 residues. Between the trimmed V and J ends, which lost 6 bases and 3 bases, there was a span of 12 bases. This CDR3 reads CASRPNRDYEQYF. The CDR3, as DNA: TGTGCCAGTAGGCCCAACAGGGACTACGAGCAGTACTTC.

CDR3 sequence reads: CASRTLTTTEAFF. CDR3 DNA sequence: TGTGCCAGCAGGACACTAACCACTACTGAAGCTTTCTTT. J is TRBJ1-1 and V is TRBV6-1; D is ambiguous. The germline CDR1 and CDR2 sequences are MNHNS and SASEGT. Trimming cost V 6 bases and J 5 bases, with 13 bases left between them. CDR3 size: 13 residues.

The rearrangement uses TRBV25-1 and TRBJ2-3; tentative D call: TRBD2 (6 bases). V was trimmed by 3 bases and J by 2 bases, leaving 18 bases between them. The length of the CDR3 is 17 residues. CDR1 MGHDK and CDR2 SYGVNS come from the germline V gene. The CDR3 DNA is TGTGCCAGCAGTGAGGGTTCCCGCGGGAACCCCACAGATACGCAGTATTTT. Amino acids: CASSEGSRGNPTDTQYF.

V is TRBV2 and J is TRBJ2-5; D is perhaps TRBD1 or TRBD2 (7 bases each). CDR3 length: 14 amino acids. Germline CDR1 and CDR2: SNHLY and FYNNEI. V shed 5 bases and J shed 5 bases, with 15 bases lying between them. In nucleotides, the CDR3 is TGTGCCAGCAGTACGGTCCAGGGGGGGGAGACCCAGTACTTC. Translation gives CASSTVQGGETQYF.

In regard to this clone: The same CDR3 arises from other DNA sequences in this sample as well. The chain uses TRBV5-4 and TRBJ2-5; D ambiguous. The germline V gene encodes CDR1 SGHNT and CDR2 YYREEE (reference sequence). Trimming shortened V by 4 bases and J by 2 bases, and 6 bases separated the two germline ends. The CDR3 is made up of 12 amino acids. The DNA of the CDR3 is TGTGCCAGCAGCGGCGGTCAAGAGACCCAGTACTTC. Translated, it gives CASSGGQETQYF.

J is TRBJ2-5 and V is TRBV4-3, with a weak D call TRBD2 (6 bases). The CDR3 contains 13 residues. Germline-derived CDR1 and CDR2 are LGHNA and YSLEER. V was trimmed by 3 bases and J by 4 bases, leaving 9 bases between them. The CDR3: CASSQGRRETQYF. The CDR3 DNA reads as TGCGCCAGCAGCCAGGGGAGGAGAGAGACCCAGTACTTC.

Note on this clone: The same CDR3 can be traced to other DNA sequences in this sample. V gene TRBV5-1 combines with J gene TRBJ2-5; no firm D call. The germline V gene has CDR1 SGHRS and CDR2 YFSETQ. V was pared by 4 bases and J by 4 bases, with 5 bases between. There are 11 residues in the CDR3. The CDR3 DNA reads TGCGCCAGCAGCGCTCGAGAGACCCAGTACTTC. Its translation: CASSARETQYF.